Listed below are T cell receptor beta chains from one sample, sequenced in a study of long-term antiretroviral therapy in people with HIV. Generated by immunoSEQ multiplex PCR, the TCRdb table keeps only in-frame clones and is missing some. The sample has 17,000 or so clones, over 75% seen once. The material was unsorted PBMCs, obtained 4.2 years after starting antiretroviral therapy. The source is a man aged 50 to 60 with HIV. CDR3s include the opening cysteine and the closing phenylalanine or tryptophan. A D gene is named only where the DNA matches it firmly. The size field is filled for only some rows; it gives once, few, many or a size class.

j_call v_call clone_size d_call cdr3_aa cdr3_nt
TRBJ2-7 TRBV6-5 - TRBD1 CASRGGQGPSYEQYF TGTGCCAGCAGGGGAGGACAGGGGCCGTCTTACGAGCAGTACTTC
TRBJ2-3 TRBV5-1 - TRBD1 CASSLSQGARGTDTQYF TGCGCCAGCAGCTTGTCGCAGGGGGCGCGGGGCACAGATACGCAGTATTTT
TRBJ2-7 TRBV18 - - CASSRGAGISYEQYF TGTGCCAGCTCCCGGGGCGCGGGGATCTCCTACGAGCAGTACTTC
TRBJ1-1 TRBV27 - TRBD1 CASSLYQGDTEAFF TGTGCCAGCAGTTTATATCAGGGGGACACTGAAGCTTTCTTT
TRBJ2-3 TRBV10-3 - - CAVARGTDTQYF TGTGCCGTCGCTCGGGGCACAGATACGCAGTATTTT
TRBJ2-1 TRBV18 once TRBD1 CASSIGTGRAYNEQFF TGTGCCAGCTCAATCGGGACAGGGAGAGCCTACAATGAGCAGTTCTTC
TRBJ1-4 TRBV9 - - CASSGDHREGGEKLFF TGTGCCAGCAGCGGAGATCACAGGGAGGGCGGCGAAAAACTGTTTTTT
TRBJ1-1 TRBV5-8 - - CASSNGGGLTEAFF TGTGCCAGCAGCAATGGAGGGGGGTTGACTGAAGCTTTCTTT
TRBJ2-7 TRBV7-2 - - CASSLDAANTAYEQYF TGTGCCAGCAGCTTAGACGCGGCGAACACCGCCTACGAGCAGTACTTC
TRBJ2-3 TRBV5-4 - - CASSSRPGTDTQYF TGTGCCAGCAGCTCTCGGCCCGGCACAGATACGCAGTATTTT
TRBJ2-3 TRBV27 - - CASSLARGARVDTQYF TGTGCCAGCAGTTTAGCTCGGGGGGCGCGGGTAGATACGCAGTATTTT
TRBJ1-1 TRBV7-8 few - CASSLRARWVTEAFF TGTGCCAGCAGCCTGAGGGCCCGGTGGGTCACTGAAGCTTTCTTT
TRBJ2-3 TRBV19 - - CASSISGGTDTQYF TGTGCCAGTAGTATAAGTGGTGGGACAGATACGCAGTATTTT
TRBJ2-1 TRBV4-1 - TRBD2 CASSQSGTSGYNEQFF TGCGCCAGCAGCCAATCCGGGACTAGCGGTTACAATGAGCAGTTCTTC
TRBJ1-2 TRBV14 - - CASSPTTGLNYGYTF TGTGCCAGCAGCCCCACTACAGGGCTTAACTATGGCTACACCTTC
TRBJ2-1 TRBV18 - TRBD2 CASSPPLAGYRDEQFF TGTGCCAGCTCACCACCGCTAGCGGGGTATAGAGATGAGCAGTTCTTC
TRBJ2-2 TRBV29-1 - - CSVGHAGELFF TGCAGCGTTGGTCATGCCGGGGAGCTGTTTTTT
TRBJ2-2 TRBV4-2 - TRBD1 CASSPDGQGVTGELFF TGTGCCAGCAGCCCAGACGGACAGGGAGTAACCGGGGAGCTGTTTTTT
TRBJ2-7 TRBV11-2 few TRBD2 CASSFSGGAYEQYF TGTGCCAGCAGCTTTAGCGGGGGGGCTTACGAGCAGTACTTC
TRBJ1-5 TRBV7-9 - - CASSLGDKSQPQHF TGTGCCAGCAGCTTGGGGGACAAGAGTCAGCCCCAGCATTTT
TRBJ1-4 TRBV11-2 - - CASSSNEKLFF TGTGCCAGCAGCTCTAATGAAAAACTGTTTTTT
TRBJ2-3 TRBV4-3 - - CASSQDLGGRTDTQYF TGCGCCAGCAGCCAAGATCTAGGAGGAAGGACAGATACGCAGTATTTT
TRBJ2-7 TRBV5-4 - - CASSVDGPYEQYF TGTGCCAGCAGCGTGGACGGACCCTACGAGCAGTACTTC
TRBJ1-2 TRBV19 once - CASTSDVYGYTF TGTGCCAGTACCTCGGACGTATATGGCTACACCTTC
TRBJ2-2 TRBV7-6 - - CASSLANLGQLPNTGELFF TGTGCCAGCAGCTTAGCGAATCTGGGGCAGCTCCCGAACACCGGGGAGCTGTTTTTT
TRBJ2-7 TRBV2 once - CATGGWDTTYEQYF TGTGCCACCGGGGGTTGGGACACTACCTACGAGCAGTACTTC